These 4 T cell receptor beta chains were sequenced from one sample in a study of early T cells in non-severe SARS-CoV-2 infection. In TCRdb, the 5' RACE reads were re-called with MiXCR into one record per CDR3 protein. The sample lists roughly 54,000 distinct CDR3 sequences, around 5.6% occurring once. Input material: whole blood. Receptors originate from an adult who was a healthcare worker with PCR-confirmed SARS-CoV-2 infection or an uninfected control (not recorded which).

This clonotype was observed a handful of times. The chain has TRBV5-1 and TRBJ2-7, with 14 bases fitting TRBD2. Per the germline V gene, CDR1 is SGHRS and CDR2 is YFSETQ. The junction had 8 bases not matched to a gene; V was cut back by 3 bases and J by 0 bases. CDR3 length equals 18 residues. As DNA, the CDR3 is TGCGCCAGCAGCTCCCCGGGACTAGCGGGAGAGAGCTCCTACGAGCAGTACTTC. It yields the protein CASSSPGLAGESSYEQYF.

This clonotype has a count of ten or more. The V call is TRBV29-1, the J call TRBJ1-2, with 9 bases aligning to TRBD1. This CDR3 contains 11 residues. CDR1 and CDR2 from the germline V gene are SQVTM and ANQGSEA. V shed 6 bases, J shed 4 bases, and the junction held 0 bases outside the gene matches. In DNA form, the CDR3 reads TGCAGCGTGGGACAGGGCTATGGCTACACCTTC. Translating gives CSVGQGYGYTF.

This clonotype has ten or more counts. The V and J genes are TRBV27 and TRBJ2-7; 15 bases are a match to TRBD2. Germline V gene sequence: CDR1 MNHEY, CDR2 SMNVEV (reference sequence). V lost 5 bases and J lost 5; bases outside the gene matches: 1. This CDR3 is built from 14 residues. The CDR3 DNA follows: TGTGCCAGCAGTGGACTAGCGGGAGGGGACGAGCAGTACTTC. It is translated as CASSGLAGGDEQYF.

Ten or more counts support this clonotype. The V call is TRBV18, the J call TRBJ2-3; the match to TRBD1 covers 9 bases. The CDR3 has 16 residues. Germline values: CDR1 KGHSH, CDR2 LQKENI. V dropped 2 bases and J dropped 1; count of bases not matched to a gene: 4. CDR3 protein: CASSPGQGRGTDTQYF. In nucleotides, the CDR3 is TGTGCCAGCTCACCAGGACAGGGGAGAGGCACAGATACGCAGTATTTT.